Included here is one T cell receptor beta chain sequence, with context. Its specificity is unknown. The data are from a study of T cell responses to AZD1222 COVID-19 vaccine. This table comes from immunoSEQ multiplex PCR, and its TCRdb copy is limited to in-frame clones, with some not included. The repertoire holds 90,000 to 140,000 clones, with approximately 90% as singletons. The CDR3 has 17 residues. Per the germline V gene, CDR1 is SGHRS and CDR2 is YFSETQ. V lost 0 bases and J lost 7, with 20 bases in between. General observations from the study: Donors were mostly white British, more females; clonal diversity possibly underestimated.

The sample here was peripheral blood, taken on day 0 of AZD1222 vaccination. The rearrangement links TRBV5-1 to TRBJ2-1, with D possibly matching TRBD2 (6 bases). This TCR derives from an adult in good health. The CDR3 bases are TGCGCCAGCAGCTTGGGGGATAGCCGGAGGGCCGAGAATGAGCAGTTCTTC. Its translation: CASSLGDSRRAENEQFF.